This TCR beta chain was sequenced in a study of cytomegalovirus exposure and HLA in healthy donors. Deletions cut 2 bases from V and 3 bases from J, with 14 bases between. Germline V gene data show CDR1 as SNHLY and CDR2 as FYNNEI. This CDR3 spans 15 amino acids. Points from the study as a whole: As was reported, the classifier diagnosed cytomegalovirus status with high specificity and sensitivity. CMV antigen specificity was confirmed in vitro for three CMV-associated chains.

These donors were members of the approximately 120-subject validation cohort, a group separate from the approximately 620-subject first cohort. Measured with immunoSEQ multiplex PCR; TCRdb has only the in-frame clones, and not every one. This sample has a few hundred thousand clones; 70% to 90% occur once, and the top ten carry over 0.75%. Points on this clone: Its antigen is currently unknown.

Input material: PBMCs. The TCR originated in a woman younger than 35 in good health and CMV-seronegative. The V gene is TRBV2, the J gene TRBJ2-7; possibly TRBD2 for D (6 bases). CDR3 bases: TGTGCCAGCAGTGAACGACTGGGCGGGGACTACGAGCAGTACTTC. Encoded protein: CASSERLGGDYEQYF.